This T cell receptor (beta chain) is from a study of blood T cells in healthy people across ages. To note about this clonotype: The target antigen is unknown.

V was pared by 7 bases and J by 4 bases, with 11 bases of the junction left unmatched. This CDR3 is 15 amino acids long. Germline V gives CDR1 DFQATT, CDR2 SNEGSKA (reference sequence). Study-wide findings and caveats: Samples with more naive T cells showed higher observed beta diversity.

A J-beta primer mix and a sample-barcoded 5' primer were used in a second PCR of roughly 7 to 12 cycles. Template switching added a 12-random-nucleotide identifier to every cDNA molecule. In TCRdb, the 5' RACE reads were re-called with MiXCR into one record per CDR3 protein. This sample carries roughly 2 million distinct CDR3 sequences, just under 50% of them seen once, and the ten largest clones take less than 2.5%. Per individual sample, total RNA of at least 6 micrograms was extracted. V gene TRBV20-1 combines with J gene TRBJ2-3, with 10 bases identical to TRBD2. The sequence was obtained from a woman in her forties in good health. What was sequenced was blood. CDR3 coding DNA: TGCAGTGGTGCGCCTCTAGCGGGGGTCGCAGATACGCAGTATTTT. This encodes CSGAPLAGVADTQYF.